These 4 T cell receptor beta chains were all obtained from the same sample, sequenced in a study of T cells in Graves' hyperthyroidism and ophthalmopathy. RNA transcripts were the template for amplifying TCR beta CDR3 regions. The HTBI primer set drove a first-round RT-PCR of the TCR CDR3. TCRdb recomputed calls from the multiplex PCR reads with MiXCR, one row per CDR3 protein. The sample has a few hundred thousand distinct CDR3 sequences, about 15% seen once. Sequencing was performed on blood. These receptors were collected from a woman aged 18-29 years with Graves' hyperthyroidism.

This clonotype occurred many times. The V call is TRBV9, the J call TRBJ1-1; D might be TRBD1 (6 bases). Per the germline V gene, CDR1 is SGDLS and CDR2 is YYNGEE. The CDR3 extends over 14 amino acids. V gave up 5 bases and J gave up 0 bases, with 11 bases separating them. As DNA, the CDR3 is TGTGCCAGCAGTGTGACAGGTTTGAACACTGAAGCTTTCTTT. Translated, it gives CASSVTGLNTEAFF.

A note on this clonotype: The CDR3 ends on some other residue instead of the conserved phenylalanine or tryptophan, so this is likely a read error. The rearrangement joins TRBV19 to TRBJ1-1; possible D gene TRBD1, 5 bases. Germline values: CDR1 LNHDA, CDR2 SQIVND (reference sequence). Trimming took 1 base from V and 6 from J, leaving 9 bases between them. The CDR3 runs 13 residues. The CDR3 is CASSIGQTSEAFL. The DNA of the CDR3 is TGTGCCAGTAGTATAGGACAGACTTCTGAAGCTTTCCTT.

This clonotype occurred many times. This sequence joins TRBV28 and TRBJ1-5, with D possibly being TRBD1 (6 bases). The CDR3 is made up of 15 amino acids. V lost 3 bases and J 13 bases, leaving 22 bases between the germline ends. From germline, CDR1 is MDHEN and CDR2 SYDVKM. The CDR3 here is CASSFNRGQRKRQHF. The DNA for the CDR3 is TGTGCCAGCAGTTTTAATCGTGGACAGAGAAAACGGCAGCATTTT.

This clonotype has a handful of counts. The chain combines TRBV15 with TRBJ1-5; TRBD1 matches 12 bases. Per germline, CDR1 LNHNV and CDR2 YYDKDF (reference sequence). This CDR3 has 16 residues. Trimming took 2 bases from V and 7 from J; bases not matched to a gene: 6. The CDR3 sequence: CATSRTGQGALQPQHF. For the CDR3, the DNA is TGTGCCACCAGCAGAACGGGACAGGGGGCTTTGCAGCCCCAGCATTTT.